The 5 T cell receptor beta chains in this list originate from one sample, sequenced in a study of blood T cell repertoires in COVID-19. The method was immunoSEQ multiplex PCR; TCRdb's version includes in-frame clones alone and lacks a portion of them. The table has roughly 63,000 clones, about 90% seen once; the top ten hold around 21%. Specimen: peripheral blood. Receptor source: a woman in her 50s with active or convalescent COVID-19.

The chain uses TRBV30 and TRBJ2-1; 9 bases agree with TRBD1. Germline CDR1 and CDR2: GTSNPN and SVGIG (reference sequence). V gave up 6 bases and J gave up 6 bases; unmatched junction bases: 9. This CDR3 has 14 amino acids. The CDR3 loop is CACIPGQGGNEQFF. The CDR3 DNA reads TGTGCCTGCATACCGGGACAGGGAGGCAATGAGCAGTTCTTC.

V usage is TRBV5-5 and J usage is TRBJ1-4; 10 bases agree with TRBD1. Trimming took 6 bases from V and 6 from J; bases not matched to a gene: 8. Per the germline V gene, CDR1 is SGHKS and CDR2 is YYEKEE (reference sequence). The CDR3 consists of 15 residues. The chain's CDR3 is CASIKAGTGDEKLFF. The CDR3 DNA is TGTGCCAGCATCAAGGCAGGGACAGGGGATGAAAAACTGTTTTTT.

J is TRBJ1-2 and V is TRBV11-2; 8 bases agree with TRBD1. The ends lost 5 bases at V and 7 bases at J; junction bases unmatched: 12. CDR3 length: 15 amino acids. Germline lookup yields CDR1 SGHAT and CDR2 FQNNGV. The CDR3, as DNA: TGTGCCAGCAGCCCACGGACAGGGACGGCGAGTGGCTACACCTTC. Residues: CASSPRTGTASGYTF.

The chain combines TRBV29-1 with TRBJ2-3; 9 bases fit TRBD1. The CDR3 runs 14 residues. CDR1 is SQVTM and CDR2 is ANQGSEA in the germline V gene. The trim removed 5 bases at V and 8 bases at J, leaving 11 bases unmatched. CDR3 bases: TGCAGCGTTCTGACAGGGGGGACCGGAGGTACGCAGTATTTT. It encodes CSVLTGGTGGTQYF.

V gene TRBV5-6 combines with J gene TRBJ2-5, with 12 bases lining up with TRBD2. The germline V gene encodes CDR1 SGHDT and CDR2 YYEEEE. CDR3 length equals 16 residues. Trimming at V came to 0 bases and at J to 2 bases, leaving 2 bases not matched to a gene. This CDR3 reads CASSLGLAGVQETQYF. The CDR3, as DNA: TGTGCCAGCAGCTTGGGACTAGCGGGAGTACAAGAGACCCAGTACTTC. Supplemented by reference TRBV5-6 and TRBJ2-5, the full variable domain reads DAGVTQSPTHLIKTRGQQVTLRCSPKSGHDTVSWYQQALGQGPQFIFQYYEEEERQRGNFPDRFSGHQFPNYSSELNVNALLLGDSALYLCASSLGLAGVQETQYFGPGTRLLVL.